This TCR beta chain was sequenced during a study of blood T cell repertoires in COVID-19. Study overall: The study drew acute and convalescent COVID-19 samples from the United States, Italy and Spain. PBMCs, B-cell-depleted T cells, or T cells were the source of the cDNA or gDNA that made up the material.

V gave up 1 base and J gave up 0 bases; unmatched junction bases: 3. Per the germline V gene, CDR1 is SGDLS and CDR2 is YYNGEE. The CDR3 runs to 17 residues. Authors' methods: Amplification of reference gene primers provided the estimated nucleated cell counts. This table comes from immunoSEQ multiplex PCR, and its TCRdb copy is limited to in-frame clones, with some not included. Clone size and the V and J calls come from that table; the DNA yielded D and trimming. The table shows tens of thousands of clones, with 70% to 85% occurring only once. Sequencing was done on a sample of peripheral blood. The source is a man aged 70 or older with acute or convalescent COVID-19. The chain is built from TRBV9 and TRBJ2-1, with 11 bases aligning to TRBD2. This CDR3 reads CASSVLAGGYSYNEQFF. The CDR3 DNA is TGTGCCAGCAGCGTATTAGCGGGAGGGTACTCCTACAATGAGCAGTTCTTC.